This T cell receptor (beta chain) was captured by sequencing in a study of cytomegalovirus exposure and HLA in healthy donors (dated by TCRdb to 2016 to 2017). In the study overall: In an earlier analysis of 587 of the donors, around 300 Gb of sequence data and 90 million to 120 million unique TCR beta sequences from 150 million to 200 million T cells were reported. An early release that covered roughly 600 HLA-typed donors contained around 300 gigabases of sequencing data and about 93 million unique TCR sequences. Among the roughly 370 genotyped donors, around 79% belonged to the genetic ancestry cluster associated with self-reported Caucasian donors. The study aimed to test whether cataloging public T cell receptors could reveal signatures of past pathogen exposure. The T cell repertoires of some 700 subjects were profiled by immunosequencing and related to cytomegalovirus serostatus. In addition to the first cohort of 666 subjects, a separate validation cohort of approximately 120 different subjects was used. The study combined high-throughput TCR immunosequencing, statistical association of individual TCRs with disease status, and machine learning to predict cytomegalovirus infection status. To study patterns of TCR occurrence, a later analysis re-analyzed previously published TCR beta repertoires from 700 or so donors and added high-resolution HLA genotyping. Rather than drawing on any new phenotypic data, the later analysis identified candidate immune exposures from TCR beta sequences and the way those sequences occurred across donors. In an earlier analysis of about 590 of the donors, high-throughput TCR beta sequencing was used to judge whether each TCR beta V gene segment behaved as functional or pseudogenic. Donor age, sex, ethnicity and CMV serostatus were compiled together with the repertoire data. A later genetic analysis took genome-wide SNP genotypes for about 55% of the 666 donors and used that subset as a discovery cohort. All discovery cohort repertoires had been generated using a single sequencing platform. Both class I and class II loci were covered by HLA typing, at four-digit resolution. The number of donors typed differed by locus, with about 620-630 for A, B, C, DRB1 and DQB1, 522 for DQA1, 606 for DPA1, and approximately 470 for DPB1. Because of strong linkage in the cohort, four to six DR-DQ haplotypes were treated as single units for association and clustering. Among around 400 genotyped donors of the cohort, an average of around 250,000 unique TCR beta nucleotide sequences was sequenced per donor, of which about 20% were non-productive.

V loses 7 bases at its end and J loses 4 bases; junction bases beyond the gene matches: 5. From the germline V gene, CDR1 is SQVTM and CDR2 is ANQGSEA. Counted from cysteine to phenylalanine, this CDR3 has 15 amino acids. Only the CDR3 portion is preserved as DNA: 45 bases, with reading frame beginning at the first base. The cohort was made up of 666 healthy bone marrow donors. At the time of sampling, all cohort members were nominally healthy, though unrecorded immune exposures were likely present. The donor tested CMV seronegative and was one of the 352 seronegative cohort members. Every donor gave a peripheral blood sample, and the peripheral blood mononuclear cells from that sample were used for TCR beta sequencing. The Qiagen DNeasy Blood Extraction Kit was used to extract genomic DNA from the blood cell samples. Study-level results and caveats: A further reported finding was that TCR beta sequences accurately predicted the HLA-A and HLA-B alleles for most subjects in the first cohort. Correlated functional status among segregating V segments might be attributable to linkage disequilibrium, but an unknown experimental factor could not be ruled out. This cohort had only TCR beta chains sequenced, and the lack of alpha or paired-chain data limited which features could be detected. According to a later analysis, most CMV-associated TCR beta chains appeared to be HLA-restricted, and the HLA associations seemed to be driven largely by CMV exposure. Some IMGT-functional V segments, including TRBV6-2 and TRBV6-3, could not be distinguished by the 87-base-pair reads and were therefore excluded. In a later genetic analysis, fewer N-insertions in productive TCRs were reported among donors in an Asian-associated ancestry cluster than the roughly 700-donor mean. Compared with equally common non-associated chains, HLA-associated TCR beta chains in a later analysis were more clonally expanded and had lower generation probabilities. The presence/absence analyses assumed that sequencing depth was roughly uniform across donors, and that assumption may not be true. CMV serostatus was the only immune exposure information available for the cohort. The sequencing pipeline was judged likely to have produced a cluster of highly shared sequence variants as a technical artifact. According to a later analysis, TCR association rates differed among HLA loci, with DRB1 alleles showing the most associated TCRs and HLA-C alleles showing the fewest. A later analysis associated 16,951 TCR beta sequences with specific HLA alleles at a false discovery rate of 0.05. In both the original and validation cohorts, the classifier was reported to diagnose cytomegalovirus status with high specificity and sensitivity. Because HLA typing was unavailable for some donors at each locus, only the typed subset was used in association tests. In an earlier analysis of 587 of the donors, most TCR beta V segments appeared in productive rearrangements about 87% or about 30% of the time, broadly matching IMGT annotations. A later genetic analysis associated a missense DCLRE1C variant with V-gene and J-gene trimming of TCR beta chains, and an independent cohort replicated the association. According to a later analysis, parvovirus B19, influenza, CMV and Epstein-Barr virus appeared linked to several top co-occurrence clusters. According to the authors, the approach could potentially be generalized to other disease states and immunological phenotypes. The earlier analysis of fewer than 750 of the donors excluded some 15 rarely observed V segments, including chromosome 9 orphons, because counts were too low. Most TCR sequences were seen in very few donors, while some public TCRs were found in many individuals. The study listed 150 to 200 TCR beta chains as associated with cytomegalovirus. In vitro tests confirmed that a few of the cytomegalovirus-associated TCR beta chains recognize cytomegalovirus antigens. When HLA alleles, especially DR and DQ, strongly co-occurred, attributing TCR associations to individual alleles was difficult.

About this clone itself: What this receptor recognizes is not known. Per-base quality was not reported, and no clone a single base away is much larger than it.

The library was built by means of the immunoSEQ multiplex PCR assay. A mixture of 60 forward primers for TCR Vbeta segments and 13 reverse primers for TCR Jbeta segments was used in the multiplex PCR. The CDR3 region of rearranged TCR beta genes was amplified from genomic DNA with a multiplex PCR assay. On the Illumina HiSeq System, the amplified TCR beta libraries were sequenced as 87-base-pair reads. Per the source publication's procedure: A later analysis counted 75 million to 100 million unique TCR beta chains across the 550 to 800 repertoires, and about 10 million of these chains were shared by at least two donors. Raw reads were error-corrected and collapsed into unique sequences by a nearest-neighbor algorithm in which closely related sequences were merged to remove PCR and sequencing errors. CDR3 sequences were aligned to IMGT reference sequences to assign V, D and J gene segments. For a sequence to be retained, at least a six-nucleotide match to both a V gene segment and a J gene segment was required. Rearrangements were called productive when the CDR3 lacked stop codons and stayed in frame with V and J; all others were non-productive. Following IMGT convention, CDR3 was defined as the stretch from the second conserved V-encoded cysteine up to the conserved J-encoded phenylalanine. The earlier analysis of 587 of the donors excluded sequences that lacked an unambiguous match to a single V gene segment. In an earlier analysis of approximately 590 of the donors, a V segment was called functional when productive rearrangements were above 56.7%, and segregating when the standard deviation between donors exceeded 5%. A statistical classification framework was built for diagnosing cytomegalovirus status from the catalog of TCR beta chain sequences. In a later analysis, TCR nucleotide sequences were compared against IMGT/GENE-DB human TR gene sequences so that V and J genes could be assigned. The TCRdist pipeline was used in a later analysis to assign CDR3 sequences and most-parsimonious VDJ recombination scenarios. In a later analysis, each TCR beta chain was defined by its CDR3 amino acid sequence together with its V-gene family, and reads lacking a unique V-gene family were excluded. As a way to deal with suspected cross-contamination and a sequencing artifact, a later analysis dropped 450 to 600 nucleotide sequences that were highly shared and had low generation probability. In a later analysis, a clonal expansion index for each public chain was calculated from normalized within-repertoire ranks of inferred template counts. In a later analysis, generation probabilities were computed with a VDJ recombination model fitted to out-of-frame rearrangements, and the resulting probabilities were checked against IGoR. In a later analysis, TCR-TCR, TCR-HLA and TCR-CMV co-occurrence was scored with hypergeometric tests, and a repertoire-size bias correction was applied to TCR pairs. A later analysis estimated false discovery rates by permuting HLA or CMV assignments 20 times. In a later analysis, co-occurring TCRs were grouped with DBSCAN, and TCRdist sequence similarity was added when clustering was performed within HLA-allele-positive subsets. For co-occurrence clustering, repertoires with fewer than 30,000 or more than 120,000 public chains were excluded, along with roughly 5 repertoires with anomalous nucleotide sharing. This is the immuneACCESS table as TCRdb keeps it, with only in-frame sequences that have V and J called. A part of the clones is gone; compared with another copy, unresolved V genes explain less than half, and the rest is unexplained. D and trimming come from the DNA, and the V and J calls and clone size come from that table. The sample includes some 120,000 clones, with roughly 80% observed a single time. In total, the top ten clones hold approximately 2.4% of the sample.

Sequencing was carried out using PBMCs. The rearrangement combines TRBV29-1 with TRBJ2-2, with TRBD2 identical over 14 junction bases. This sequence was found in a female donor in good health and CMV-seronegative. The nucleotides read TGCAGCGCCCTGGGGACTAGCGGGGGCACCGGGGAGCTGTTTTTT. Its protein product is CSALGTSGGTGELFF.